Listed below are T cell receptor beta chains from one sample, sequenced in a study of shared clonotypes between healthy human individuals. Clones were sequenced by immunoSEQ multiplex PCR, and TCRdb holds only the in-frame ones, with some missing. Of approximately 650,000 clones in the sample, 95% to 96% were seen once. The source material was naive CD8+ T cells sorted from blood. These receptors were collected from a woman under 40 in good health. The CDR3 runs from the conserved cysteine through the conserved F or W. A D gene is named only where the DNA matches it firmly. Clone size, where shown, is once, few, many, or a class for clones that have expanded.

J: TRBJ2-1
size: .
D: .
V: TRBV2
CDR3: CASSDRPGQEDEQFF
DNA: TGTGCCAGCAGTGATCGGCCGGGACAAGAAGATGAGCAGTTCTTC

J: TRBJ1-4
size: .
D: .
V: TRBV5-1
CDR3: CASRQAPNEKLFF
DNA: TGCGCCAGCAGGCAGGCCCCCAATGAAAAACTGTTTTTT

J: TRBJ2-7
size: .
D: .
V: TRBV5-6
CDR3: CASSLLGEQYF
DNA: TGTGCCAGCAGCTTGCTTGGAGAGCAGTACTTC

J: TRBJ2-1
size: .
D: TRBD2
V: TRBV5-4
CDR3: CASSFSGSYEQFF
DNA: TGTGCCAGCAGCTTTAGCGGGAGCTATGAGCAGTTCTTC

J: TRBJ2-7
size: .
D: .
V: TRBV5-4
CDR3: CASSLAWYEQYF
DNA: TGTGCCAGCAGCTTGGCGTGGTACGAGCAGTACTTC

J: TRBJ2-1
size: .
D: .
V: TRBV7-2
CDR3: CASSLDRLSYNEQFF
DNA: TGTGCCAGCAGCTTAGACAGACTGAGCTACAATGAGCAGTTCTTC

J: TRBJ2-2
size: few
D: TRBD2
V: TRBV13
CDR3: CASSLVGLAENTGELFF
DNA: TGTGCCAGCAGCTTAGTCGGACTAGCGGAAAACACCGGGGAGCTGTTTTTT

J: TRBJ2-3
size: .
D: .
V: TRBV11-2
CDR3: CASSPGLADTQYF
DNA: TGTGCCAGCAGCCCGGGGCTTGCGGATACGCAGTATTTT

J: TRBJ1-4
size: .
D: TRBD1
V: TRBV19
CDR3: CASRKTGEKLFF
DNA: TGTGCCAGTAGAAAGACAGGGGAAAAACTGTTTTTT

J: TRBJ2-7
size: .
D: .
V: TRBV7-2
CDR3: CASSVGRGMSYEQYF
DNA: TGTGCCAGCAGCGTCGGGCGCGGGATGTCGTACGAGCAGTACTTC

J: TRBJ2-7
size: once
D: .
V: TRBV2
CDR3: CASSEKTYEQYF
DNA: TGTGCCAGCTCCGAGAAAACCTACGAGCAGTACTTC

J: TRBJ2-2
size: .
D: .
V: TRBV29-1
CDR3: CSMTDANTGELFF
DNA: TGCAGCATGACAGACGCGAACACCGGGGAGCTGTTTTTT

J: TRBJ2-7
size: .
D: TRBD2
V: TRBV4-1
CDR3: CASSLSGRTLSYEQYF
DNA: TGCGCCAGCAGCTTGAGCGGGAGAACGCTGTCCTACGAGCAGTACTTC

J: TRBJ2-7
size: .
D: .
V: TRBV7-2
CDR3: CASSSLAGRIYEQYF
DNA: TGTGCCAGCAGCTCACTAGCAGGGAGAATATACGAGCAGTACTTC

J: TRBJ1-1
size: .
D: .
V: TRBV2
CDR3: CASIAGGNTEAFF
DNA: TGTGCCAGCATCGCGGGGGGTAACACTGAAGCTTTCTTT

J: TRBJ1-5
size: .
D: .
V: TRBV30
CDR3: CAWSVSVNAGPQHF
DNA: TGTGCCTGGAGTGTTAGTGTGAACGCGGGGCCCCAGCATTTT

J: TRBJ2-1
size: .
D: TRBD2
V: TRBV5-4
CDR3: CASSPQREGYPIF
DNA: TGTGCCAGCAGCCCCCAAAGGGAGGGCTATCCCATCTTC

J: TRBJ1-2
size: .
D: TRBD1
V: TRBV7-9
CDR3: CASSLGTGDYYGYTF
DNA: TGTGCCAGCAGCCTCGGGACAGGGGATTACTATGGCTACACCTTC

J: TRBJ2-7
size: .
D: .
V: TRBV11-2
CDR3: CASSLARREQYF
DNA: TGTGCCAGCAGCCTAGCGCGTCGCGAGCAGTACTTC

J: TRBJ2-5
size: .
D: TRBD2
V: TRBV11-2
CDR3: CASSPLAGGQTQYF
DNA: TGTGCCAGCAGCCCGCTAGCGGGAGGTCAGACCCAGTACTTC

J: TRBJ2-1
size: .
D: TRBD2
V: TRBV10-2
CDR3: CASSESGLAGVDGDNEQFF
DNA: TGCGCCAGCAGTGAGTCGGGACTAGCGGGAGTAGACGGAGACAATGAGCAGTTCTTC

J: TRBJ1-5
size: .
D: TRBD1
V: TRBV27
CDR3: CASSKGQGYSNQPQHF
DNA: TGTGCCAGCAGTAAGGGACAGGGATATAGCAATCAGCCCCAGCATTTT

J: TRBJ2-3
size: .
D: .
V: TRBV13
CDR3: CASSLGRLVDTQYF
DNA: TGTGCCAGCAGCTTAGGCCGACTAGTAGATACGCAGTATTTT

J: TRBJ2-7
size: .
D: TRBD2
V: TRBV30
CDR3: CAWSTGLAGRSYEQYF
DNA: TGTGCCTGGAGTACGGGACTAGCGGGACGTTCGTACGAGCAGTACTTC

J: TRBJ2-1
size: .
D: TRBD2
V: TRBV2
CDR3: CASRGLADPNEQFF
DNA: TGTGCCAGCAGGGGACTAGCGGATCCCAATGAGCAGTTCTTC

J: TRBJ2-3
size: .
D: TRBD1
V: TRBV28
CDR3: CASSFRGHIDTQYF
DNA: TGTGCCAGCAGTTTCAGGGGGCACATAGATACGCAGTATTTT

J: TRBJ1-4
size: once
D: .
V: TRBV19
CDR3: CASSITGGLGEKLFF
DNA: TGTGCCAGTAGTATCACTGGGGGGCTGGGTGAAAAACTGTTTTTT

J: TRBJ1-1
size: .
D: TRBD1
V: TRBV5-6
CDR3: CASSLTGGTEAFF
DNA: TGTGCCAGCAGCTTGACAGGGGGCACTGAAGCTTTCTTT

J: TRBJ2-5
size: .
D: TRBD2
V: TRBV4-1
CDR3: CASSQRTSGQETQYF
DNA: TGCGCCAGCAGCCAAAGGACTAGCGGACAAGAGACCCAGTACTTC

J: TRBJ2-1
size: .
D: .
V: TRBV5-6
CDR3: CASSWDGGLYNEQFF
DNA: TGTGCCAGCAGCTGGGATGGGGGGCTCTACAATGAGCAGTTCTTC

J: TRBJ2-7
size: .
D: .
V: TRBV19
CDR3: CASSIDLEGYQGQYF
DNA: TGTGCCAGTAGTATAGATCTCGAAGGCTACCAAGGGCAGTACTTC

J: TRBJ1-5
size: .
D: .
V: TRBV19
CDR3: CASSIVFGYNQPQHF
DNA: TGTGCCAGTAGTATAGTTTTCGGCTACAATCAGCCCCAGCATTTT

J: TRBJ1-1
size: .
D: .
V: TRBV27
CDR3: CASSLSTGRVRANTEAFF
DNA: TGTGCCAGCAGTTTATCGACCGGGAGGGTACGAGCGAACACTGAAGCTTTCTTT

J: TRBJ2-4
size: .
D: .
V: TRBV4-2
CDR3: CASSQGSTWGALAKNIQYF
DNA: TGTGCCAGCAGCCAAGGATCAACCTGGGGAGCTCTAGCCAAAAACATTCAGTACTTC

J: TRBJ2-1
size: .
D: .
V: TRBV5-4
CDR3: CASSWGGGEQFF
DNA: TGTGCCAGCAGCTGGGGTGGGGGTGAGCAGTTCTTC

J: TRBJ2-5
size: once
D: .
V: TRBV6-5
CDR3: CASRQGQETQYF
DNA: TGTGCCAGCAGGCAAGGACAAGAGACCCAGTACTTC

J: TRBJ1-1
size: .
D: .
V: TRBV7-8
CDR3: CASSLDGQLNTEAFF
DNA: TGTGCCAGCAGCCTAGATGGACAGTTGAACACTGAAGCTTTCTTT

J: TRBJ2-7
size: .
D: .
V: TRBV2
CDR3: CASKTDFTYEQYF
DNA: TGTGCCAGCAAGACGGACTTCACCTACGAGCAGTACTTC

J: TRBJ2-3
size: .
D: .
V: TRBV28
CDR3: CASTLMGGLRTDTQYF
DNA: TGTGCCAGCACTCTTATGGGGGGGCTCCGCACAGATACGCAGTATTTT

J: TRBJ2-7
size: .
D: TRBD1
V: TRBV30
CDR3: CAWSQPGQKTYEQYF
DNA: TGTGCCTGGAGTCAACCGGGACAGAAAACCTACGAGCAGTACTTC

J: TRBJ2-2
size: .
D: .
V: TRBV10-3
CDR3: CAILGDPNTGELFF
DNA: TGTGCCATCCTTGGGGATCCGAACACCGGGGAGCTGTTTTTT

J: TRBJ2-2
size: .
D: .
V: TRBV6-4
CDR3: CASSDVFLQGSTGELFF
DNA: TGTGCCAGCAGTGACGTGTTTCTACAGGGCAGCACCGGGGAGCTGTTTTTT

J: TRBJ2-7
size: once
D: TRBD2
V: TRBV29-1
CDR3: CSVEVGRTGTSGTYEQYF
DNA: TGCAGCGTTGAAGTCGGGCGGACCGGGACTAGCGGGACTTACGAGCAGTACTTC

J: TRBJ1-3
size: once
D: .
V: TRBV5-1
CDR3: CASSPGTLYAGDTIYF
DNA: TGCGCCAGCAGCCCCGGGACCCTTTACGCAGGGGACACCATATATTTT

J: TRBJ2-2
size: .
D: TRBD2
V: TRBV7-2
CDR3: CASGPTLTSMPTGELFF
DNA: TGTGCCAGCGGCCCAACACTGACTAGCATGCCCACCGGGGAGCTGTTTTTT

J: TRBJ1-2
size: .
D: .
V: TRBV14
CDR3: CASSQGWGGHGYTF
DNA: TGTGCCAGCAGCCAAGGCTGGGGGGGACATGGCTACACCTTC

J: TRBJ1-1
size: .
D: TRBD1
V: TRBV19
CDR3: CASSILQGMNTEAFF
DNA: TGTGCCAGTAGTATCCTACAGGGGATGAACACTGAAGCTTTCTTT

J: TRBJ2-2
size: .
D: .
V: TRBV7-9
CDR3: CASSLVQSNTGELFF
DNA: TGTGCCAGCAGCTTAGTACAGTCAAACACCGGGGAGCTGTTTTTT

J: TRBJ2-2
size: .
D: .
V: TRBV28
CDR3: CASSLVGTGELFF
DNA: TGTGCCAGCAGTTTAGTGGGGACCGGGGAGCTGTTTTTT